This TCR beta chain was captured in a study of CD8 T cells in Susac syndrome. Study outcomes and limitations: TEMRA cells and active patients showed peak Susac CD8+ clonal expansion.

In this sample, this clonotype turned up once. What it binds is unknown. With random hexamers, roughly 0.45 to 1 ug RNA was reverse transcribed. MiXCR, applied by TCRdb to the immunoSEQ multiplex PCR reads, yields one record per CDR3 protein. The sample includes 85,000 to 120,000 distinct CDR3 sequences, less than 95% of them seen just once. Both CD4+ and CD8+ T cells were negatively isolated, and TEMRA cells underwent FACS enrichment. The receptor comes from a human donor with Susac syndrome. The sequenced sample consisted of CD8+ T cells from PBMCs.

CDR3 residues: CASGEQGPVYGYTF. In DNA, the CDR3 is TGTGCCAGCGGGGAGCAGGGGCCGGTTTATGGCTACACCTTC. This chain joins TRBV9 and TRBJ1-2; maybe TRBD1 (6 bases). The CDR3 is 14 residues long. CDR1 SGDLS and CDR2 YYNGEE come from the germline V gene. Trimming stripped 7 bases from V and 5 bases from J, with 18 bases between.